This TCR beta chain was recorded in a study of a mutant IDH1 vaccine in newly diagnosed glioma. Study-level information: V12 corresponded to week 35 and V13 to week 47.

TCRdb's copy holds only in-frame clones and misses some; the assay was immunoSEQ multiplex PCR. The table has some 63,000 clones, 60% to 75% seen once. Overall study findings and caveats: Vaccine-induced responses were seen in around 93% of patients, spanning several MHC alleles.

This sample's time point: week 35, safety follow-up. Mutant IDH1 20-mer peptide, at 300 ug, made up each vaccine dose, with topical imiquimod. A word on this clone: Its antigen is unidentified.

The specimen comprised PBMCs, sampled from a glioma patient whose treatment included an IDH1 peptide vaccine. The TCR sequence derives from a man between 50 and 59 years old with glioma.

The CDR3 reads CASSSGLAGGADTQYF. In DNA, the CDR3 is TGTGCCAGCAGCTCGGGACTAGCGGGGGGTGCAGATACGCAGTATTTT. This chain links TRBV7-9 with TRBJ2-3, with 15 nucleotides matching TRBD2. Germline V gene sequence: CDR1 SEHNR, CDR2 FQNEAQ (reference sequence). This CDR3 is 16 amino acids long. J was trimmed by 4 bases and V by 4 bases; bases with no gene match: 3.